The 5 T cell receptor beta chains below all came from one sample that was sequenced in a study of chemoradiotherapy in HPV16-positive cancers. The repertoire was sequenced with immunoSEQ multiplex PCR; TCRdb's copy has only in-frame clones and lacks some. The table includes thousands of clones, roughly 90% detected once. The specimen was tumor tissue, collected from a patient who underwent chemoradiotherapy. The receptors were gathered from a human donor with HPV-associated anogenital cancer.

The rearrangement joins TRBV7-2 to TRBJ2-7; TRBD1 matches at 10 bases. The CDR3 covers 17 residues. With V trimmed by 4 bases and J by 5 bases, 14 bases remained unmatched. Looked up from germline, CDR1 is SGHTA and CDR2 is FQGNSA. In DNA form, the CDR3 reads TGTGCCAGCAGCTCCCAGGGGGGACAGGGGTACGGCAACGAGCAGTACTTC. Translation gives CASSSQGGQGYGNEQYF. The full variable domain, completed using reference TRBV7-2 and TRBJ2-7, is GAGVSQSPSNKVTEKGKDVELRCDPISGHTALYWYRQSLGQGLEFLIYFQGNSAPDKSGLPSDRFSAERTGGSVSTLTIQRTQQEDSAVYLCASSSQGGQGYGNEQYFGPGTRLTVT.

The rearrangement joins TRBV19 to TRBJ1-2; D is unclear. The V gene lost 5 bases and the J gene lost 8 bases, with 9 bases spanning the gap. The length of the CDR3 is 11 residues. In germline, CDR1 is LNHDA, CDR2 SQIVND (reference sequence). This chain's CDR3 is CASSHLNGYTF. The CDR3 region has the DNA TGTGCCAGTAGTCACTTAAACGGCTACACCTTC.

The chain links TRBV9 to TRBJ2-3; D is possibly TRBD1 (6 bases). Looked up from germline, CDR1 is SGDLS and CDR2 is YYNGEE. The CDR3 is 14 amino acids. Trimming left V 3 bases short and J 2 bases short, with 10 bases between. For the CDR3, the DNA is TGTGCCAGCAGCGAGTGGACAGACACAGATACGCAGTATTTT. This translates into CASSEWTDTDTQYF.

The rearrangement links TRBV27 to TRBJ1-5, with D possibly TRBD1 on 6 matching bases. The CDR3 consists of 18 residues. V was shortened by 6 bases and J by 0 bases, with 21 bases between the two germline ends. The germline V gene has CDR1 MNHEY and CDR2 SMNVEV (reference sequence). The CDR3 DNA follows: TGTGCCAGCAGATTAGGGGTCGGGGGCAGGAATAGCAATCAGCCCCAGCATTTT. Translation gives CASRLGVGGRNSNQPQHF.

The J gene is TRBJ1-3, the V gene TRBV7-9; D is possibly TRBD1 (6 bases). CDR1 SEHNR and CDR2 FQNEAQ come from the germline V gene (reference sequence). Trimming cost V 4 bases and J 0 bases, with 22 bases left between them. There are 19 residues in the CDR3. The CDR3 nucleotides are TGTGCCAGCAGCTCCACCATTTCGACAGGTGCCTTCTCTGGAAACACCATATATTTT. Amino acid sequence: CASSSTISTGAFSGNTIYF.